The 23 T cell receptor beta chains below were found in one sample sequenced in a study of response to subunit inactivated influenza vaccine (dated by TCRdb to 2016 to 2019). Library generation was performed with RT-PCR. TCRdb names Illumina HiSeq 2500 as the instrument used. Starting from the raw public reads, TCRdb applied fastp trimming at Q25, assembled clones with MiXCR and retained in-frame beta chains. Rows are unified per CDR3 protein, each entry keeping the most common DNA and genes. Counted in this sample were 550,000 to 800,000 distinct CDR3 sequences; 15% to 18% of them appeared once. Roughly 12% of the sample belongs to the ten largest clones. Sequenced material: PBMCs from blood, taken 11 to 12 days after vaccination. All receptors come from a man aged 45 to 65 who received an inactivated influenza vaccine. Donor details come from another sample of the same person, matched by shared clones.

This clonotype was picked up a small number of times. V gene TRBV6-1 combines with J gene TRBJ2-1; TRBD2 aligns across 8 bases. The CDR3 extends over 15 amino acids. Germline V gives CDR1 MNHNS, CDR2 SASEGT. With V trimmed by 3 bases and J by 7 bases, 8 bases remained unmatched. The CDR3 DNA reads as TGTGCCAGCAGTGACAGGGGACTAGTCCAGAATGAGCAGTTCTTC. This gives the protein CASSDRGLVQNEQFF.

The rearrangement joins TRBV5-1 to TRBJ1-1, with D maybe TRBD1 (6 bases). CDR1 and CDR2 (germline): SGHRS, YFSETQ. Trimming left V 4 bases short and J 7 bases short, with 11 bases between. The CDR3 is 12 residues long. The CDR3 sequence is CASSLGTREAFF. CDR3 in DNA: TGCGCCAGCAGCCTTGGGACACGTGAAGCTTTCTTT.

The V gene is TRBV29-1, the J gene TRBJ2-7; D may be TRBD1 (6 bases). The CDR3 extends over 11 amino acids. The germline gives CDR1 SQVTM, CDR2 ANQGSEA. Trimming pared 3 bases from V and 7 bases from J, leaving 10 bases between. The chain's CDR3 is CSVETRGEQYF. The CDR3 DNA sequence: TGCAGCGTTGAGACAAGGGGGGAGCAGTACTTC.

This clonotype was seen repeatedly, ten times or more. V gene TRBV13 combines with J gene TRBJ2-7; the D is unclear. Between the trimmed V and J ends, which lost 2 bases and 5 bases, there was a span of 13 bases. In germline, CDR1 is PRHDT, CDR2 FYEKMQ (reference sequence). The CDR3 length is 14 residues. CDR3 residues: CASSLLLQTHEQYF. The CDR3 DNA reads TGTGCCAGCAGCTTACTCCTGCAAACCCACGAGCAGTACTTC.

This clonotype was detected only a few times. This rearrangement joins TRBV7-9 to TRBJ1-5; D is uncertain. Germline V gene lookup returns CDR1 SEHNR and CDR2 FQNEAQ (reference sequence). Between the trimmed V and J ends, which lost 5 bases and 2 bases, there was a span of 13 bases. CDR3 length: 15 residues. The CDR3 region has the DNA TGTGCCAGCAGCCCAACCGGGGTCGGCAATCAGCCCCAGCATTTT. Translation: CASSPTGVGNQPQHF.

The chain is built from TRBV14 and TRBJ1-5; 9 bases match TRBD1. This CDR3 comprises 20 residues. Germline V lookup: CDR1 SGHDN, CDR2 FVKESK. V shed 4 bases, J shed 3 bases, and the junction held 19 bases outside the gene matches. The CDR3: CASSPCVQGARKHHNQPQHF. The CDR3 DNA sequence: TGTGCCAGCAGCCCCTGTGTACAGGGGGCGAGAAAACACCACAATCAGCCCCAGCATTTT. The complete variable domain, with remaining parts taken from reference TRBV14 and TRBJ1-5, reads EAGVTQFPSHSVIEKGQTVTLRCDPISGHDNLYWYRRVMGKEIKFLLHFVKESKQDESGMPNNRFLAERTGGTYSTLKVQPAELEDSGVYFCASSPCVQGARKHHNQPQHFGDGTRLSIL.

The sample holds many counts of this clonotype. V gene TRBV6-2 or TRBV6-3 combines with J gene TRBJ1-5; 12 positions agree with TRBD1. V was pared by 2 bases and J by 7 bases, with 3 bases of the junction left unmatched. The CDR3 is made up of 15 amino acids. Germline CDR1 and CDR2: MNHEY and SVGEGT. This CDR3 is CASSYGTGGGQPQHF. The CDR3 DNA reads TGTGCCAGCAGTTACGGGACAGGGGGCGGACAGCCCCAGCATTTT.

The rearrangement joins TRBV14 to TRBJ2-7, with D perhaps matching TRBD2 (5 bases). The V gene lost 4 bases and the J gene lost 1 base, with 14 bases spanning the gap. The CDR3 length is 15 residues. Germline V gene data show CDR1 as SGHDN and CDR2 as FVKESK. As DNA, the CDR3 is TGTGCCAGCAGCCCGCTTCCGGGAAAATCCTACGAGCAGTACTTC. Amino acids: CASSPLPGKSYEQYF.

This sequence joins TRBV20-1 and TRBJ2-5; the match to TRBD2 covers 7 bases. The junction had 6 bases not matched to a gene; V was cut back by 1 base and J by 1 base. Germline CDR1 DFQATT, CDR2 SNEGSKA (reference sequence). The CDR3 runs to 15 residues. The DNA of the CDR3 is TGCAGTGCTAGAGTTGGGGGACTACTCCAAGAGACCCAGTACTTC. This sequence encodes CSARVGGLLQETQYF.

Here the CDR3 DNA reads TGTGCCAGCAGCTTCGGGACTAGCGGCACCCTAGATGAGCAGTTCTTC. This sequence encodes CASSFGTSGTLDEQFF. The chain uses TRBV5-5 and TRBJ2-1, with 11 bases fitting TRBD2. Looked up from germline, CDR1 is SGHKS and CDR2 is YYEKEE (reference sequence). The CDR3 runs 16 residues. V lost 2 bases and J lost 8; bases outside the gene matches: 9.

This clonotype was observed a handful of times. The chain links TRBV15 to TRBJ2-3, with a possible D match to TRBD2 (6 bases). V lost 5 bases and J 3 bases, leaving 18 bases between the germline ends. From germline, CDR1 is LNHNV and CDR2 YYDKDF (reference sequence). The CDR3 extends over 16 amino acids. This CDR3 is CATSLYLGGKTDTQYF. The CDR3 region has the DNA TGTGCCACCAGCCTTTACCTTGGGGGGAAGACAGATACGCAGTATTTT.

The V and J genes are TRBV12-3 or TRBV12-4 and TRBJ2-5; D ambiguous. The V and J ends lost 2 bases and 5 bases respectively, with 9 bases between them. CDR3 size: 13 residues. CDR3 sequence (DNA): TGTGCCAGCAGTTTATCGACGGTTGAGACCCAGTACTTC. Encoded protein: CASSLSTVETQYF.

The V gene is TRBV18, the J gene TRBJ2-1; no firm D call. With 1 base removed from V and 5 bases from J, the gap between germline ends came to 9 bases. The CDR3 length is 14 residues. Germline values: CDR1 KGHSH, CDR2 LQKENI. The DNA of the CDR3 is TGTGCCAGCTCACCACTAGCTAGAGACAATGAGCAGTTCTTC. Its protein product is CASSPLARDNEQFF.

This clonotype has more than one count but fewer than ten. J is TRBJ1-2 and V is TRBV4-3; D is unclear. V lost 3 bases, J lost 4 bases, and 15 bases lay in between. The V gene's germline CDR1 is LGHNA and CDR2 YSLEER. This CDR3 is built from 15 residues. The CDR3 region has the DNA TGCGCCAGCAGCCAGACCCTTAGTTGGGGCTATGGCTACACCTTC. It codes for CASSQTLSWGYGYTF.

The chain has TRBV29-1 and TRBJ2-4; 8 nucleotides agree with TRBD1. Germline CDR1 and CDR2: SQVTM and ANQGSEA. V lost 5 bases, J lost 3 bases, and 12 bases stayed unmatched. The CDR3 has 16 amino acids. The CDR3 spells CSVCLGQGTFKNIQYF. In DNA form, the CDR3 reads TGCAGCGTTTGCCTCGGACAGGGAACTTTCAAAAACATTCAGTACTTC.

This clonotype was counted a few times. CDR3 sequence: CASSPIAGGPYNEQFF. Here the CDR3 DNA reads TGTGCCAGCAGCCCCATAGCGGGAGGGCCGTACAATGAGCAGTTCTTC. The rearrangement joins TRBV7-9 to TRBJ2-1; 11 nucleotides align to TRBD2. This CDR3 is 16 amino acids long. J gave up 4 bases and V 5 bases, and 7 bases lay outside the gene matches. Germline-derived CDR1 and CDR2 are SEHNR and FQNEAQ (reference sequence). Combining the CDR3 with reference TRBV7-9 and TRBJ2-1 gives the whole variable domain DTGVSQNPRHKITKRGQNVTFRCDPISEHNRLYWYRQTLGQGPEFLTYFQNEAQLEKSRLLSDRFSAERPKGSFSTLEIQRTEQGDSAMYLCASSPIAGGPYNEQFFGPGTRLTVL.

The chain combines TRBV7-2 with TRBJ2-7; no firm D call. CDR3 length: 12 residues. Between the trimmed V and J ends, which lost 2 bases and 6 bases, there was a span of 8 bases. Germline CDR1 is SGHTA and CDR2 is FQGNSA. In nucleotides, the CDR3 is TGTGCCAGCAGCTTATCTAGTGGCGAGCAGTACTTC. This translates into CASSLSSGEQYF.

This clonotype turned up a few times. The rearrangement joins TRBV12-3 or TRBV12-4 to TRBJ2-4; 8 bases agree with TRBD2. The trim removed 2 bases at V and 6 bases at J, leaving 9 bases unmatched. The CDR3 has 16 amino acids. Written as DNA, the CDR3 is TGTGCCAGCAGTTTATCGGGGCGGGAGGCGAGAAACATTCAGTACTTC. Translation: CASSLSGREARNIQYF.

In this sample, this clonotype turned up many times. This chain joins TRBV29-1 and TRBJ2-7; 7 bases line up with TRBD1. From germline, CDR1 is SQVTM and CDR2 ANQGSEA. The CDR3 has 12 amino acids. Trimming at V came to 7 bases and at J to 6 bases, leaving 9 bases not matched to a gene. The CDR3 region is CSGLTGLGEQYF. For the CDR3, the DNA is TGCAGCGGCCTGACAGGGTTGGGCGAGCAGTACTTC.

This clonotype has just a few counts. The chain links TRBV6-5 to TRBJ2-5, with TRBD1 identical over 9 bases. Germline loops: CDR1 MNHEY, CDR2 SVGAGI. This CDR3 comprises 15 residues. The V gene end was trimmed by 3 bases and the J gene end by 7 bases; junction bases not matched to a gene: 9. CDR3 amino acids: CASSYGTGPSGTQYF. CDR3 in DNA: TGTGCCAGCAGTTATGGGACAGGGCCTTCCGGGACCCAGTACTTC.

This clonotype occurred a few times. This chain connects TRBV24-1 to TRBJ2-5; 8 bases agree with TRBD1. Germline loops: CDR1 KGHDR, CDR2 SFDVKD. CDR3 length: 16 amino acids. The V gene end was trimmed by 3 bases and the J gene end by 4 bases; junction bases not matched to a gene: 9. This chain's CDR3 is CATSDPGQGGPETQYF. Written as DNA, the CDR3 is TGTGCCACCAGTGATCCTGGACAGGGAGGCCCAGAGACCCAGTACTTC.

This clonotype was seen only a few times. The chain uses TRBV6-5 and TRBJ2-7, with a possible D match to TRBD2 (6 bases). Between the trimmed V and J ends, which lost 2 bases and 9 bases, there was a span of 20 bases. Germline lookup yields CDR1 MNHEY and CDR2 SVGAGI. This CDR3 spans 15 amino acids. CDR3 amino acids: CASSYVGTPGDLQYF. The CDR3, as DNA: TGTGCCAGCAGTTACGTCGGGACTCCCGGCGACCTGCAGTACTTC.

The rearrangement links TRBV7-6 to TRBJ2-5; D possibly corresponds to TRBD1 (5 bases). V lost 1 base to trimming and J lost 3 bases, with 6 bases between them. Germline loops: CDR1 SGHVS, CDR2 FNYEAQ. This CDR3 is built from 13 residues. The CDR3 DNA sequence: TGTGCCAGCAGCTTAGTACAGGAAGAGACCCAGTACTTC. It is translated as CASSLVQEETQYF.